These 8 T cell receptor beta chains came from one sample sequenced in a study of T cell responses to AZD1222 COVID-19 vaccine. Clones were sequenced by immunoSEQ multiplex PCR, and TCRdb holds only the in-frame ones, with some missing. The table includes about 150,000 clones, approximately 91% detected once. This sample comprised peripheral blood, obtained on day 0 of AZD1222 vaccination. These receptor sequences come from an adult in good health.

The V call is TRBV3-1 (or the pseudogene TRBV3-2), the J call TRBJ1-2; a weak D match, TRBD1 (6 bases). V lost 4 bases and J 8 bases, leaving 11 bases between the germline ends. The CDR3 covers 12 residues. Germline V gene lookup returns CDR1 LGHDT and CDR2 YNNKEL (reference sequence). The chain's CDR3 is CASSPPRGGYTF. The CDR3 bases are TGTGCCAGCAGCCCCCCAAGGGGGGGCTACACCTTC.

This clone has just one count. The CDR3 sequence: CASSLLSRFNQPQHF. In DNA, the CDR3 is TGTGCCAGCAGTTTATTGTCCAGGTTCAATCAGCCCCAGCATTTT. The gene calls are TRBV28 and TRBJ1-5; D gene unclear. The V and J ends lost 1 base and 3 bases respectively, with 10 bases between them. Germline values: CDR1 MDHEN, CDR2 SYDVKM. The CDR3 contains 15 residues.

This chain uses TRBV4-1 with TRBJ1-4; D is ambiguous. Germline V gene lookup returns CDR1 MGHRA and CDR2 YSYEKL. The CDR3 covers 16 residues. The V gene lost 4 bases and the J gene lost 0 bases, with 12 bases spanning the gap. The CDR3 reads CASSPRGLTTNEKLFF. CDR3 nucleotide sequence: TGCGCCAGCAGCCCCCGCGGGCTTACAACTAATGAAAAACTGTTTTTT.

This clone has a single count. The gene calls are TRBV4-3 and TRBJ2-1, with D unclear. The CDR3 runs 17 residues. The V end was cut by 0 bases, the J end by 0 bases, with 12 bases between. Germline-derived CDR1 and CDR2 are LGHNA and YSLEER. The CDR3 here is CASSQDWSYSSYNEQFF. For the CDR3, the DNA is TGCGCCAGCAGCCAAGATTGGAGCTACAGCTCCTACAATGAGCAGTTCTTC.

This clone was seen only once. V gene TRBV9 combines with J gene TRBJ1-2; no firm D call. The CDR3 contains 17 residues. Germline V lookup: CDR1 SGDLS, CDR2 YYNGEE. The V gene lost 0 bases and the J gene lost 0 bases, with 15 bases spanning the gap. The CDR3 region is CASSVGETNSANYGYTF. As DNA, the CDR3 is TGTGCCAGCAGCGTAGGGGAAACCAACTCAGCTAACTATGGCTACACCTTC.

V gene TRBV10-2 combines with J gene TRBJ2-5, with D uncertain. Trimming stripped 4 bases from V and 5 bases from J, with 38 bases between. Germline V gene data show CDR1 as WSHSY and CDR2 as SAAADI. This CDR3 comprises 22 residues. Written as DNA, the CDR3 is TGCGCCAGCAGTGGGAGCTCCGTTTTGGCGGACCTCGCGCTCATCACCACCGAGACCCAGTACTTC. This gives the protein CASSGSSVLADLALITTETQYF.

V gene TRBV19 combines with J gene TRBJ1-4, with D unresolved. V gave up 5 bases and J gave up 2 bases, with 12 bases separating them. The CDR3 runs 15 residues. Germline values: CDR1 LNHDA, CDR2 SQIVND (reference sequence). This chain's CDR3 is CASSARQKTNEKLFF. For the CDR3, the DNA is TGTGCCAGTAGTGCCAGGCAGAAGACTAATGAAAAACTGTTTTTT.

This clone was observed once. The gene calls are TRBV4-1 and TRBJ2-5; 9 nucleotides agree with TRBD2. The CDR3 runs 14 residues. Germline assignment: CDR1 MGHRA and CDR2 YSYEKL. Germline trimming cut 0 bases from V and 5 bases from J; bases unmatched to any gene: 1. Here the CDR3 reads CASSQDGLAETQYF. In DNA, the CDR3 is TGCGCCAGCAGCCAAGATGGACTAGCGGAGACCCAGTACTTC.